This T cell receptor (beta chain) is from a study of human T cells and chemical hapten exposure. Study as a whole: Patients, predominantly female, presented with alopecia areata, totalis or universalis. General study results and limits: Patch test scores rose with PT1 expanded TCR counts, a positive correlation. Alopecia was present in the donors, so their immune response may differ from healthy people's. No change in TCRs above 1 in 1000 frequency was produced by DPC sensitization.

Noted time point: patch test 3, about 24 weeks after DPC sensitization. Treatment meaning: therapeutic diphenylcyclopropenone sensitization with weekly scalp DPC. With respect to this clonotype: Its antigen is unknown.

TCRdb used MiXCR to reprocess the RACE reads, holding one entry per CDR3 protein. The table has approximately 160,000 distinct CDR3 sequences, around a quarter seen once. Here the sequenced sample was whole blood, taken in connection with sensitization to the hapten diphenylcyclopropenone (DPC). The clonotype originates from a woman between 18 and 29 years old with alopecia areata. Some clones in this sample may be carry-over from other donors' samples.

The CDR3 reads CASSRGTGKNEKLFF. The DNA for the CDR3 is TGTGCCAGCAGCCGCGGGACAGGGAAAAATGAAAAACTGTTTTTT. The genes are TRBV7-2 and TRBJ1-4; 9 bases map to TRBD1. The germline gives CDR1 SGHTA, CDR2 FQGNSA. The CDR3 sequence is 15 residues long. With 5 bases clipped from V and 5 bases from J, the junction kept 6 bases outside the gene matches.